This TCR beta chain was recorded in a study of spatial heterogeneity in lung cancer. This clonotype was counted at least ten times. Specified time point: blood at routine non-recurrence follow-up after resection. From the 5' RACE reads, TCRdb called clonotypes with MiXCR, one entry per CDR3 protein. In the table there are 25,000 to 35,000 distinct CDR3 sequences, more than 4.5% of which are singletons. The TCR comes from a female donor with early-stage non-small cell lung cancer. The sample was PBMCs, taken at follow-up.

The CDR3 DNA reads as TGCAGTGCTAGAGATAGCGGGGGGCTGGATACGCAGTATTTT. It is translated as CSARDSGGLDTQYF. The gene calls are TRBV20-1 and TRBJ2-3, with 10 bases aligning to TRBD2. CDR1 is DFQATT and CDR2 is SNEGSKA in the germline V gene (reference sequence). V lost 0 bases to trimming and J lost 6 bases; unmatched junction nucleotides: 3. This CDR3 comprises 14 residues.